This T cell receptor (beta chain) was observed in a study of blood T cell dynamics during melanoma immunotherapy. The CDR3 contains 15 residues. Germline V gene sequence: CDR1 LNHDA, CDR2 SQIVND (reference sequence). Trimming pared 3 bases from V and 4 bases from J, leaving 15 bases between. Of note for this clone: What it binds is not known.

Overall study findings and caveats: At W3, later disease-control patients showed bifurcated PBMC repertoire changes, unlike progressors.

Specified time point: pre-treatment baseline. One draw preceded checkpoint blockade; another followed its first cycle at week 3. Patients had no prior systemic cancer treatment, immunosuppressants or other active cancers. DNA loading was fixed at approximately 0.35 ug for all bulk PBMC samples. The method was immunoSEQ multiplex PCR; TCRdb's version includes in-frame clones alone and lacks a portion of them. Among approximately 25,000 clones, roughly 87% were seen once, and the ten largest hold approximately 4.5%. The gene calls are TRBV19 and TRBJ2-5, with D maybe TRBD2 (6 bases). The clonotype originates from a human donor with melanoma. The source material was blood, sampled from a patient treated with checkpoint blockade. The CDR3 spells CASSMGGRWGETQYF. The CDR3 bases are TGTGCCAGTAGTATGGGTGGGAGGTGGGGAGAGACCCAGTACTTC.